The 14 T cell receptor beta chains below come from one sample, sequenced in a study of T cell responses to AZD1222 COVID-19 vaccine. This table comes from immunoSEQ multiplex PCR, and its TCRdb copy is limited to in-frame clones, with some not included. The table shows 140,000 to 150,000 clones, with 88% occurring only once. The starting material was peripheral blood, obtained on day 0 of AZD1222 vaccination. These receptors were collected from an adult in good health.

The chain joins TRBV27 to TRBJ1-5; D is unresolved. This CDR3 comprises 14 residues. The germline gives CDR1 MNHEY, CDR2 SMNVEV (reference sequence). V lost 2 bases and J lost 7, with 12 bases in between. The CDR3 region is CASSLGGSRQPQHF. CDR3 nucleotides: TGTGCCAGCAGTTTAGGCGGGTCGAGGCAGCCCCAGCATTTT.

V gene TRBV7-8 combines with J gene TRBJ1-5; D might be TRBD1 (5 bases). V was clipped by 5 bases and J by 5 bases, with 16 bases between them. The V gene's germline CDR1 is SGHVS and CDR2 FQNEAQ. CDR3 length: 15 residues. The CDR3 sequence is CASSPTGTTYQPQHF. Written as DNA, the CDR3 is TGTGCCAGCAGCCCAACCGGGACCACCTATCAGCCCCAGCATTTT.

The rearrangement joins TRBV5-5 to TRBJ2-1; 11 bases map to TRBD2. Germline trimming cut 4 bases from V and 5 bases from J; bases unmatched to any gene: 2. CDR1 SGHKS and CDR2 YYEKEE come from the germline V gene (reference sequence). This CDR3 has 14 residues. This chain's CDR3 is CASSRLAGNNEQFF. The CDR3 nucleotides are TGTGCCAGCAGCCGACTAGCGGGGAACAATGAGCAGTTCTTC.

The chain uses TRBV29-1 and TRBJ2-1; a weak D match, TRBD2 (5 bases). The CDR3 contains 13 residues. The germline CDR1 and CDR2 sequences are SQVTM and ANQGSEA. The V end was cut by 5 bases, the J end by 2 bases, with 10 bases between. This CDR3 reads CSVRQRTYNEQFF. The CDR3 region has the DNA TGCAGCGTTCGCCAGCGGACCTACAATGAGCAGTTCTTC.

The genes are TRBV6-5 and TRBJ1-5; D may be TRBD1 (6 bases). This CDR3 comprises 12 residues. Germline V gene lookup returns CDR1 MNHEY and CDR2 SVGAGI. V shed 5 bases and J shed 9 bases, with 11 bases lying between them. CDR3 sequence (DNA): TGTGCCAGCAGTAATGAGGGGGGGCCCCAGCATTTT. Encoded protein: CASSNEGGPQHF.

In regard to this clone: The sample contains more than one DNA sequence encoding this CDR3. The CDR3 DNA follows: TGTGCCAGCAGCTTGGGCACCGGGGAGCTGTTTTTT. Its translation is CASSLGTGELFF. J is TRBJ2-2 and V is TRBV11-2; D remains ambiguous. The germline V and J ends were trimmed by 3 bases and 4 bases, with 3 bases remaining between them. In germline, CDR1 is SGHAT, CDR2 FQNNGV. CDR3 size: 12 residues.

The chain carries TRBV5-5 and TRBJ1-2; TRBD1 might be the D (6 bases). This CDR3 contains 12 residues. Deletions cut 4 bases from V and 2 bases from J, with 6 bases between. The germline V gene has CDR1 SGHKS and CDR2 YYEKEE (reference sequence). The CDR3 reads CASSGQNYGYTF. As DNA, the CDR3 is TGTGCCAGCAGCGGACAGAACTATGGCTACACCTTC.

CDR3 sequence: CASSVEDQPETQYF. In DNA, the CDR3 is TGTGCCAGCAGCGTAGAGGATCAGCCAGAGACCCAGTACTTC. This chain joins TRBV9 and TRBJ2-5; D unclear. Germline assignment: CDR1 SGDLS and CDR2 YYNGEE. The V gene lost 0 bases and the J gene lost 4 bases, with 10 bases spanning the gap. The CDR3 runs to 14 residues.

This chain links TRBV4-2 with TRBJ1-1, with D possibly matching TRBD1 (5 bases). The CDR3 is made up of 15 amino acids. Germline CDR1 reads LGHNA; CDR2 reads YNFKEQ. The germline V and J ends were trimmed by 1 base and 3 bases, with 12 bases remaining between them. CDR3 nucleotide sequence: TGTGCCAGCAGCCAAGTAGGGGATAGTGACACTGAAGCTTTCTTT. This sequence encodes CASSQVGDSDTEAFF.

This clone was seen a single time. The chain links TRBV10-3 to TRBJ1-5, with D perhaps TRBD1 (6 bases). This CDR3 comprises 16 residues. CDR1 and CDR2 from the germline V gene are ENHRY and SYGVKD. V shed 3 bases and J shed 0 bases, with 12 bases lying between them. CDR3 sequence: CAISDYQGNSNQPQHF. The CDR3 DNA sequence: TGTGCCATCAGTGATTACCAGGGGAATAGCAATCAGCCCCAGCATTTT.

V and J are TRBV11-1 and TRBJ2-7; tentatively, D is TRBD2 (6 bases). Germline loops: CDR1 SGHAT, CDR2 FQDESV (reference sequence). The CDR3 spans 14 residues. V shed 2 bases and J shed 4 bases, with 12 bases lying between them. The CDR3 spells CASSLRPSVYEQYF. The CDR3 region has the DNA TGTGCCAGCAGCTTACGGCCTAGCGTGTACGAGCAGTACTTC.

The chain employs TRBV30 and TRBJ2-7, with D maybe TRBD2 (6 bases). From germline, CDR1 is GTSNPN and CDR2 SVGIG (reference sequence). The CDR3 length is 14 residues. Trimming removed 3 bases at V and 3 bases at J, with 15 bases between. This CDR3 is CAWSSSGLLYEQYF. CDR3 sequence (DNA): TGTGCCTGGAGCTCATCGGGACTCCTCTACGAGCAGTACTTC.

The CDR3 sequence: CASSRDAGSYGYTF. The DNA of the CDR3 is TGTGCCAGCAGCCGCGATGCGGGGAGCTATGGCTACACCTTC. The rearrangement joins TRBV7-9 to TRBJ1-2; D unclear. This CDR3 contains 14 residues. The V end was cut by 5 bases, the J end by 4 bases, with 14 bases between. CDR1 is SEHNR, CDR2 FQNEAQ, per germline (reference sequence).

This clone has just one count. The chain joins TRBV13 to TRBJ1-2, with D tentatively TRBD1 (5 bases). The V gene's germline CDR1 is PRHDT and CDR2 FYEKMQ (reference sequence). V shed 2 bases and J shed 8 bases, with 12 bases lying between them. There are 13 residues in the CDR3. CDR3 region: CASSLIAGQGYTF. CDR3 in DNA: TGTGCCAGCAGCTTAATAGCGGGGCAGGGCTACACCTTC.